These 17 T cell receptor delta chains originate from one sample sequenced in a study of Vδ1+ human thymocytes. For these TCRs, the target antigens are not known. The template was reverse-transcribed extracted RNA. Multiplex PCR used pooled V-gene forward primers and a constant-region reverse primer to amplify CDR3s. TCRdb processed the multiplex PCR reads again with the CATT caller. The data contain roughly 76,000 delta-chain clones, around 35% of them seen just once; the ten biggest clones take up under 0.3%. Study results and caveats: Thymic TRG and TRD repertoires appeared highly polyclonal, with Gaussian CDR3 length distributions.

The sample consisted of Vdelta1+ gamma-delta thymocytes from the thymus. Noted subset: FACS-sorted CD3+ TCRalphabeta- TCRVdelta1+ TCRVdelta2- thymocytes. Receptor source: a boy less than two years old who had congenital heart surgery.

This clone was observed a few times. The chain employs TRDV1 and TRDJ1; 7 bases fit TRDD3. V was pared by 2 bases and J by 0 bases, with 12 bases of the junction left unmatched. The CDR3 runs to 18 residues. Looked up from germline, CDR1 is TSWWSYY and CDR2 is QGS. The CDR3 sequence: CALGEMRWGNGYTDKLIF. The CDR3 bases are TGTGCTCTTGGGGAAATGAGGTGGGGGAATGGGTACACCGATAAACTCATCTTT.

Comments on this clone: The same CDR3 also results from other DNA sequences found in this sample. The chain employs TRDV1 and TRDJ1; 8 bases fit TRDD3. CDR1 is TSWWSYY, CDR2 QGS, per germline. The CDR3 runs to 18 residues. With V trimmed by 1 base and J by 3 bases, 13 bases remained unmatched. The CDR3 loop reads CALGERTGGSPGADKLIF. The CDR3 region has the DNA TGTGCTCTTGGGGAACGTACTGGGGGCTCCCCGGGGGCCGATAAACTCATCTTT.

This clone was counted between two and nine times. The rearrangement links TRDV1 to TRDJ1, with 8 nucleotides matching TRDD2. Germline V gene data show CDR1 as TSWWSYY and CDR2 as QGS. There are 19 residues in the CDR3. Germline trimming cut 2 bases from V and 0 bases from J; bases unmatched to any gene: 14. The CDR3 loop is CALGEGACLLPTYTDKLIF. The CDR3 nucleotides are TGTGCTCTTGGGGAAGGGGCGTGCCTACTTCCTACGTACACCGATAAACTCATCTTT.

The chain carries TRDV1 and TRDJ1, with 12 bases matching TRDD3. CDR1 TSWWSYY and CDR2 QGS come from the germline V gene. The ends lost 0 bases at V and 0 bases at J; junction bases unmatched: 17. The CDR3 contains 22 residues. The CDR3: CALGELLPQGTGGYPYTDKLIF. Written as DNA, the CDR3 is TGTGCTCTTGGGGAACTCCTCCCCCAGGGTACTGGGGGATACCCCTACACCGATAAACTCATCTTT.

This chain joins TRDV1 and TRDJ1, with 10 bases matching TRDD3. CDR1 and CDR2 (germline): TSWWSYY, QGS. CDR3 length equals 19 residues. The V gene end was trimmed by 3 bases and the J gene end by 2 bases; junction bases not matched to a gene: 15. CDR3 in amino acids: CALGERPSAYWGITDKLIF. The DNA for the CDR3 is TGTGCTCTTGGGGAGCGGCCTTCCGCTTACTGGGGGATTACCGATAAACTCATCTTT.

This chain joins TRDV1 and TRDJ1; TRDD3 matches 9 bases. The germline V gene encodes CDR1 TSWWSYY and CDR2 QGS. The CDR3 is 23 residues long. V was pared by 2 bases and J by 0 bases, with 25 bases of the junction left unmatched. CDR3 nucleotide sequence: TGTGCTCTTGGGGAATTGTCAAGGACCTACGAATTACTGGGGGACGCGTACACCGATAAACTCATCTTT. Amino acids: CALGELSRTYELLGDAYTDKLIF.

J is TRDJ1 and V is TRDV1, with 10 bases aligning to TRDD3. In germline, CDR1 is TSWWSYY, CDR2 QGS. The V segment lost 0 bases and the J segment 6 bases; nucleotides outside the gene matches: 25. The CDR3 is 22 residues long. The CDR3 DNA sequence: TGTGCTCTTGGGGAACTGAGGCCGCCCCTTTTTCGTTACTGGGGGATTTTCAATAAACTCATCTTT. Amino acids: CALGELRPPLFRYWGIFNKLIF.

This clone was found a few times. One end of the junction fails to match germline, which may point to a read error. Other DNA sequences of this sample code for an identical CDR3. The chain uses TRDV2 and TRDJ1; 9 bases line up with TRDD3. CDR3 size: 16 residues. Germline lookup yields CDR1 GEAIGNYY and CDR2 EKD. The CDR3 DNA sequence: TGTGCCTGTGCCGGGGTGGGGGATAATAACACCGACAAACTCATCTTT. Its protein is CACAGVGDNNTDKLIF.

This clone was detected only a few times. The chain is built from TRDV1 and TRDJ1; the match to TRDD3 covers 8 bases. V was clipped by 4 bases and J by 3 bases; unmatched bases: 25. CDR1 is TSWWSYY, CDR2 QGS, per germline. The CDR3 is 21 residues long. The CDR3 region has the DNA TGTGCTCTTGGGGTATCCTACGGAAGATCGCCAGTCCAGGGGATACCCGATAAACTCATCTTT. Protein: CALGVSYGRSPVQGIPDKLIF.

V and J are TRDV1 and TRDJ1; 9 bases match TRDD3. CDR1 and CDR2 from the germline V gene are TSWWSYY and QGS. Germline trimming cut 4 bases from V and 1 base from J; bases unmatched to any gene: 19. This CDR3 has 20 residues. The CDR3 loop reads CALGAFKRRLGDSATDKLIF. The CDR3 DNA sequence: TGTGCTCTTGGGGCTTTTAAAAGGAGGCTGGGGGATTCTGCCACCGATAAACTCATCTTT.

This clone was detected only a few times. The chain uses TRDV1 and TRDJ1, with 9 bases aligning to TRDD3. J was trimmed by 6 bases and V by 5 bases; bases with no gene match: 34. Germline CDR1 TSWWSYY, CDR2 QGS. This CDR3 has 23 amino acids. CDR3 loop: CALGPPRRLRTRLGDPSTYKLIF. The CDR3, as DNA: TGTGCTCTTGGGCCTCCTCGAAGGCTACGTACCAGACTGGGGGACCCTTCTACCTATAAACTCATCTTT.

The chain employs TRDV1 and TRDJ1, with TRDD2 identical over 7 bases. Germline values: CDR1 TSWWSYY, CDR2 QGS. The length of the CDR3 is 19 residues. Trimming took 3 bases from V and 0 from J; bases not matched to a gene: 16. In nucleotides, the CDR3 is TGTGCTCTTGGGGATAAACCTTCCTCCGACGATAGGTACACCGATAAACTCATCTTT. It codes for CALGDKPSSDDRYTDKLIF.

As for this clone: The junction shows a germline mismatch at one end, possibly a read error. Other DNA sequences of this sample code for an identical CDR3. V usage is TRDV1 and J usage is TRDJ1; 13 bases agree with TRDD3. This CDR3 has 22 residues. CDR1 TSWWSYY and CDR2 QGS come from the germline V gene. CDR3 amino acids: CALGERSRTYELGDTDTDKLIF. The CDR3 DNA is TGTGCTCTTGGGGAACGTAGCCGAACCTACGAACTGGGGGATACGGACACCGACAAACTCATCTTT.

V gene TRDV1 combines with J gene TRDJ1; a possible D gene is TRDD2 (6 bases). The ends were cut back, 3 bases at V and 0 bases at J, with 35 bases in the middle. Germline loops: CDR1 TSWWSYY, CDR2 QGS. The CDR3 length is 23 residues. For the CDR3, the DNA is TGTGCTCTTGGGGACTACGGACCCTCTTCCTCCCCAACCGACGGGGTGTACACCGATAAACTCATCTTT. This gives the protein CALGDYGPSSSPTDGVYTDKLIF.

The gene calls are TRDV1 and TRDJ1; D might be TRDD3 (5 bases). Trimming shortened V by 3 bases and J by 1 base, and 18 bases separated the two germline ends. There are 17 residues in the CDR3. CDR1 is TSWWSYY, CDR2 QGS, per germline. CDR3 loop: CALGDNRESGGTDKLIF. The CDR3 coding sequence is TGTGCTCTTGGGGATAACCGGGAGAGCGGGGGCACCGATAAACTCATCTTT.

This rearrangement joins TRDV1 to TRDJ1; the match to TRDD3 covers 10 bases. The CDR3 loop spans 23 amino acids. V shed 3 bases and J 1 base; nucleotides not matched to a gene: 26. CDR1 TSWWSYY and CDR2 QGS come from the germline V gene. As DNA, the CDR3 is TGTGCTCTTGGGGATTTCCTCCCCGTACTGGGGGATCCGATCTATGTAATCACCGATAAACTCATCTTT. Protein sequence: CALGDFLPVLGDPIYVITDKLIF.

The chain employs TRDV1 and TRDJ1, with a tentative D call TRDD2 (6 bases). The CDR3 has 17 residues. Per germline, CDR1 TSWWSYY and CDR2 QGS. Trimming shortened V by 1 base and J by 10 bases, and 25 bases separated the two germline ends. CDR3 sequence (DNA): TGTGCTCTTGGGGAACCCGGAGGGTCTTCCTTAGACCATCCACTCATCTTT. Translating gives CALGEPGGSSLDHPLIF.